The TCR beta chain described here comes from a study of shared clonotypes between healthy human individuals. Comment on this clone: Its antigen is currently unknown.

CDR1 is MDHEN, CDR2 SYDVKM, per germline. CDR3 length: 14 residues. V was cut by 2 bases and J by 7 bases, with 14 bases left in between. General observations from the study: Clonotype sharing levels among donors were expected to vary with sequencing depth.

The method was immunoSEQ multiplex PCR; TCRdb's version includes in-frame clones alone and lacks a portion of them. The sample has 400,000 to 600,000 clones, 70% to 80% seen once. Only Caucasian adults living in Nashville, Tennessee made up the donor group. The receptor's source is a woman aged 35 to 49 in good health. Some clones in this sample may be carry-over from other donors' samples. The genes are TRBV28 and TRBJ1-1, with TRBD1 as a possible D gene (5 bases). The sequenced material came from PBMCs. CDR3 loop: CASSLVAGGVEAFF. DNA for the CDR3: TGTGCCAGCAGTTTAGTAGCCGGGGGGGTTGAAGCTTTCTTT.